These 12 T cell receptor beta chains came from one sample sequenced in a study of T cell responses to AZD1222 COVID-19 vaccine. The method was immunoSEQ multiplex PCR; TCRdb's version includes in-frame clones alone and lacks a portion of them. The sample records 100,000 to 150,000 clones, over 70% being singletons. The source was peripheral blood, collected on day 0 of AZD1222 vaccination. The receptors originated from an adult in good health.

The chain employs TRBV30 and TRBJ1-5, with D perhaps matching TRBD1 (6 bases). CDR1 and CDR2 from the germline V gene are GTSNPN and SVGIG (reference sequence). This CDR3 spans 13 amino acids. Trimming shortened V by 5 bases and J by 5 bases, and 13 bases separated the two germline ends. CDR3 in amino acids: CAWARQEDQPQHF. The CDR3 DNA follows: TGTGCCTGGGCTAGACAGGAAGATCAGCCCCAGCATTTT.

The J gene is TRBJ2-7, the V gene TRBV30; 7 positions match TRBD1. The J segment lost 0 bases and the V segment lost 8 bases, leaving 7 bases of the junction unmatched. Looked up from germline, CDR1 is GTSNPN and CDR2 is SVGIG (reference sequence). The CDR3 loop spans 13 amino acids. CDR3 loop: CAVDRRISYEQYF. The CDR3, as DNA: TGTGCCGTGGACAGGAGAATCTCCTACGAGCAGTACTTC.

V is TRBV5-1 and J is TRBJ1-6, with TRBD1 as a possible D gene (5 bases). This CDR3 comprises 14 residues. Germline values: CDR1 SGHRS, CDR2 YFSETQ. Trimming cost V 4 bases and J 2 bases, with 7 bases left between them. The CDR3 protein is CASSRDPYNSPLHF. The CDR3 region has the DNA TGCGCCAGCAGCCGGGACCCCTATAATTCACCCCTCCACTTT.

The CDR3 loop reads CASSQDRDSNYGYTF. The CDR3 DNA sequence: TGTGCCAGCAGCCAAGATCGGGACAGCAACTATGGCTACACCTTC. The J gene is TRBJ1-2, the V gene TRBV4-2; 7 bases are a match to TRBD1. This CDR3 is built from 15 residues. Germline V gene sequence: CDR1 LGHNA, CDR2 YNFKEQ. V trimming: 0 bases; J trimming: 2 bases; junction bases outside the gene matches: 3.

This clone has more than one count but fewer than ten. Additional DNA sequences in this sample encode the identical CDR3. J is TRBJ1-1 and V is TRBV5-4, with D unclear. With 0 bases removed from V and 3 bases from J, the gap between germline ends came to 3 bases. This CDR3 is 12 amino acids long. Germline CDR1 SGHNT, CDR2 YYREEE (reference sequence). Here the CDR3 DNA reads TGTGCCAGCAGCTTGGGAGACACTGAAGCTTTCTTT. As protein: CASSLGDTEAFF.

The chain recombines TRBV2 with TRBJ2-5; D is undetermined. The CDR3 consists of 10 residues. Trimming shortened V by 7 bases and J by 4 bases, and 4 bases separated the two germline ends. CDR1 is SNHLY and CDR2 is FYNNEI in the germline V gene. CDR3: CASNGETQYF. The CDR3 DNA reads TGTGCCAGCAATGGAGAGACCCAGTACTTC.

CDR3 DNA: TGTGCCAGCAGAGCGGACAGGTCGTATAGCAATCAGCCCCAGCATTTT. This codes for CASRADRSYSNQPQHF. V usage is TRBV2 and J usage is TRBJ1-5; 7 nucleotides align to TRBD1. CDR1 SNHLY and CDR2 FYNNEI come from the germline V gene. The trim removed 6 bases at V and 0 bases at J, leaving 8 bases unmatched. This CDR3 region has 16 residues.

This chain joins TRBV5-1 and TRBJ2-3; D is uncertain. The CDR3 has 14 residues. V was cut by 0 bases and J by 2 bases, with 7 bases left in between. The germline V gene encodes CDR1 SGHRS and CDR2 YFSETQ. The CDR3 nucleotides read TGCGCCAGCAGCTTGGGATACACCACAGATACGCAGTATTTT. It codes for CASSLGYTTDTQYF.

This chain links TRBV2 with TRBJ2-2, with a possible D match to TRBD2 (5 bases). Per germline, CDR1 SNHLY and CDR2 FYNNEI. This CDR3 is 13 amino acids long. The V end lost 7 bases, the J end lost 3 bases, and 9 bases lay between the germline ends. The CDR3 DNA reads as TGTGCCAGCATGACGGGATACACCGGGGAGCTGTTTTTT. Translation: CASMTGYTGELFF.

The V gene is TRBV30, the J gene TRBJ1-5; a possible D gene is TRBD1 (5 bases). CDR1 and CDR2 (germline): GTSNPN, SVGIG (reference sequence). The CDR3 covers 15 residues. Between the trimmed V and J ends, which lost 2 bases and 8 bases, there was a span of 19 bases. CDR3 in DNA: TGTGCCTGGAGTCGGGGGTTAGGGGAAGAAGAGCCCCAGCATTTT. Amino acids: CAWSRGLGEEEPQHF.

J is TRBJ2-1 and V is TRBV6-6; D ambiguous. Deletions cut 1 base from V and 8 bases from J, with 3 bases between. Germline V gene lookup returns CDR1 MNHNY and CDR2 SVGAGI (reference sequence). The CDR3 is 11 residues long. CDR3 in amino acids: CASSYFDEQFF. CDR3 in DNA: TGTGCCAGCAGTTACTTCGATGAGCAGTTCTTC.

The V and J genes are TRBV6-1 and TRBJ2-7, with 8 nucleotides matching TRBD1. The CDR3 consists of 16 residues. CDR1 MNHNS and CDR2 SASEGT come from the germline V gene. J gave up 3 bases and V 1 base, and 8 bases lay outside the gene matches. Here the CDR3 DNA reads TGTGCCAGCAGTGAAGAATCGGGACAGGAGTTCTACGAGCAGTACTTC. Protein: CASSEESGQEFYEQYF.